This TCR beta chain comes out of a study of T cells in Graves' hyperthyroidism and ophthalmopathy. Study outcomes and limitations: Separation of ophthalmopathy from stable hyperthyroidism was achieved by a 13 V-J model. Blood samples included most of the expanded thyroid clonotypes exceeding 0.001.

If no ophthalmopathy progression occurred within 18 months, Graves' hyperthyroidism was stable. Uncontrolled infection, other autoimmune disease, pregnancy or lactation led to exclusion. This CDR3 is 15 amino acids long. V was trimmed by 3 bases and J by 2 bases, leaving 14 bases between them. Per germline, CDR1 LNHDA and CDR2 SQIVND (reference sequence). The TCR beta CDR3 regions underwent amplification using RNA transcripts as the source. Using the HTBI primer set, a first-round RT-PCR was run on the TCR CDR3. TCRdb reprocessed the multiplex PCR reads via MiXCR and lists one record per CDR3 protein. The sample yields 350,000 to 400,000 distinct CDR3 sequences, approximately 13% seen once. This clonotype has a handful of counts. The antigen remains unidentified.

This rearrangement joins TRBV19 to TRBJ2-7; unclear D gene. The sample comprised blood. The sequence was obtained from a woman aged 60 to 75 with Graves' hyperthyroidism. The CDR3 spells CASSMAAAGPYEQYF. The CDR3 DNA reads TGTGCCAGTAGTATGGCGGCTGCCGGACCCTACGAGCAGTACTTC.